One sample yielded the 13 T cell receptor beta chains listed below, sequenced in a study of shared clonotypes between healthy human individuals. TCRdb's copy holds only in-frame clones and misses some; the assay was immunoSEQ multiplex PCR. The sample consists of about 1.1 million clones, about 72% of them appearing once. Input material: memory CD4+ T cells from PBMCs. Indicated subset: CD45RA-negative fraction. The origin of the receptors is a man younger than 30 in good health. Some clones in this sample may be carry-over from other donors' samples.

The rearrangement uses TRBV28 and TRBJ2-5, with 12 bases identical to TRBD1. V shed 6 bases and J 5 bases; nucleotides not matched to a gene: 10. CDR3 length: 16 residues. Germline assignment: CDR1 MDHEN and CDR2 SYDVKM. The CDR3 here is CASSLRDRGRTETQYF. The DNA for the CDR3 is TGTGCCAGCAGCCTCCGGGACAGGGGGCGCACGGAGACCCAGTACTTC.

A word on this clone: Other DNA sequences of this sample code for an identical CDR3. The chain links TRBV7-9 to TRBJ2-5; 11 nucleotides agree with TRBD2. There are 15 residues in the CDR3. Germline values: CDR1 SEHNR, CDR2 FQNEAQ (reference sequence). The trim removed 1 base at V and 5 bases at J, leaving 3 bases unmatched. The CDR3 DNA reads TGTGCCAGCAGCTTAGGGTTAGCGGGAGGGGAGACCCAGTACTTC. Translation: CASSLGLAGGETQYF.

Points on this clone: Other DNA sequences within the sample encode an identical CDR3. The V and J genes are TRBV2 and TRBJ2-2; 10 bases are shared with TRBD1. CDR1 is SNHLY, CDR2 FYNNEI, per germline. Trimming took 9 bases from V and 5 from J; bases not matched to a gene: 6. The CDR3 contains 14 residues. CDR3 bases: TGTGCCAGTAGCGGGACAGGGGCTACCGGGGAGCTGTTTTTT. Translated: CASSGTGATGELFF.

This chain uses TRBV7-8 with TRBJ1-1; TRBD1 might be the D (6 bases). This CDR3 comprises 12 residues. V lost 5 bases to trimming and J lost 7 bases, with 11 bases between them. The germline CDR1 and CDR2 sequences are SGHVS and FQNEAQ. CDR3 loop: CASSPGTNEAFF. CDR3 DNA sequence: TGTGCCAGCAGCCCCGGGACAAATGAAGCTTTCTTT.

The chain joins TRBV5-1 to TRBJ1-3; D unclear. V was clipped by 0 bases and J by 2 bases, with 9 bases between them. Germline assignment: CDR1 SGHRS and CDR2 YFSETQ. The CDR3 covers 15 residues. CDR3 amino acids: CASSLGGIAGNTIYF. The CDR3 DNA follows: TGCGCCAGCAGCTTGGGAGGGATTGCTGGAAACACCATATATTTT.

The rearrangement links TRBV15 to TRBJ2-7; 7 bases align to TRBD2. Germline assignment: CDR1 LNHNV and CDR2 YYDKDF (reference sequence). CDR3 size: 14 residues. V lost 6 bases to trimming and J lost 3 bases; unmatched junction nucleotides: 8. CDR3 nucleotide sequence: TGTGCCACCAGGGCGGGAGTAGGGAGCTACGAGCAGTACTTC. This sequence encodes CATRAGVGSYEQYF.

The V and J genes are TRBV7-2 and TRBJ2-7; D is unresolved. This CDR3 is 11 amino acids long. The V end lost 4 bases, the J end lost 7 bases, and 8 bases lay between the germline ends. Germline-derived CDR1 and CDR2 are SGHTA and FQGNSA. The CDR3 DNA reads TGTGCCAGCAGCTCCCCGGTAGAGCAGTACTTC. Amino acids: CASSSPVEQYF.

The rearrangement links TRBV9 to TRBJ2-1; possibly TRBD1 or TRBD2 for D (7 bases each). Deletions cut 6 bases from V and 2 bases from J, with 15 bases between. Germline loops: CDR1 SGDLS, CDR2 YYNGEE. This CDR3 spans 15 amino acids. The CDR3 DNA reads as TGTGCCAGCACCTCAGGGGGGGCCGCCTACAATGAGCAGTTCTTC. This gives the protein CASTSGGAAYNEQFF.

The CDR3 here is CASAPKSGTGLTDGYTF. CDR3 bases: TGTGCCAGCGCCCCTAAATCCGGGACAGGCCTAACTGATGGCTACACCTTC. The chain uses TRBV27 and TRBJ1-2, with 8 bases aligning to TRBD1. The ends lost 8 bases at V and 6 bases at J; junction bases unmatched: 20. CDR3 length: 17 residues. From germline, CDR1 is MNHEY and CDR2 SMNVEV (reference sequence).

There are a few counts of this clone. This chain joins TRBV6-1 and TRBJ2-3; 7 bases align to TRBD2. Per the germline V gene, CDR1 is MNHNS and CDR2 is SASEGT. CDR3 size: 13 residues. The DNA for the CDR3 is TGTGCGACCAAGGCTAGCGGTGCGGATACGCAGTATTTT. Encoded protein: CATKASGADTQYF.

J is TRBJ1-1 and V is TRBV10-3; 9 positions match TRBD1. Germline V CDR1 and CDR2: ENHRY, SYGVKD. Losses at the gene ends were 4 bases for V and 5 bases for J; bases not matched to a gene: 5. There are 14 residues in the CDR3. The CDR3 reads CAISVQGAETEAFF. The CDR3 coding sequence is TGTGCCATCAGTGTACAGGGGGCAGAGACTGAAGCTTTCTTT.

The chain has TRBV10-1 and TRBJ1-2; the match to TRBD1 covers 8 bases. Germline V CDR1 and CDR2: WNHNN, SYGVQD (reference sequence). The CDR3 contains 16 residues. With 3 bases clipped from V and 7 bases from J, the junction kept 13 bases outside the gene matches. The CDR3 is CASSDRQGALVFGYTF. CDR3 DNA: TGCGCCAGCAGTGACCGGCAGGGGGCGCTGGTATTTGGCTACACCTTC.

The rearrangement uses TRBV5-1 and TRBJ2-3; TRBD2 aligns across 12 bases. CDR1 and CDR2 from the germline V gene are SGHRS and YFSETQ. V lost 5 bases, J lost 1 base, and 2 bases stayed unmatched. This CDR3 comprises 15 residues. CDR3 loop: CASRPSGRGTDTQYF. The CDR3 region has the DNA TGCGCCAGCAGACCTAGCGGGAGGGGCACAGATACGCAGTATTTT.